The 11 T cell receptor beta chains below were found in one sample sequenced in a study of cytomegalovirus exposure and HLA in healthy donors. Both 60 Vbeta primers and 13 Jbeta primers went into the PCR. TCRdb's copy holds only in-frame clones and misses some; the assay was immunoSEQ multiplex PCR. The profile covers 200,000 to 250,000 clones, with approximately 90% appearing a single time and 1% taken by the ten largest. Sequencing used PBMCs. These receptors all come from a woman under 30 in good health and CMV-seronegative.

The CDR3 is CASSSGQRRNTGELFF. The CDR3 DNA sequence: TGTGCCAGCAGCTCCGGACAGAGGAGAAACACCGGGGAGCTGTTTTTT. The rearrangement joins TRBV5-4 to TRBJ2-2; weak D call: TRBD1 (6 bases). Trimming left V 3 bases short and J 2 bases short, with 14 bases between. The length of the CDR3 is 16 residues. CDR1 and CDR2 from the germline V gene are SGHNT and YYREEE (reference sequence).

The chain joins TRBV7-9 to TRBJ2-3, with 7 positions matching TRBD1. Unmatched junction bases numbered 11, after V lost 5 bases and J lost 3 bases. Germline V gene sequence: CDR1 SEHNR, CDR2 FQNEAQ (reference sequence). The CDR3 has 16 amino acids. CDR3 loop: CASSALQGRATDTQYF. CDR3 coding DNA: TGTGCCAGCAGCGCCCTACAGGGGCGGGCAACAGATACGCAGTATTTT.

Remarks on this clone: One end of the junction fails to match germline, which may point to a read error. The rearrangement links TRBV27 to TRBJ2-1, with 9 bases aligning to TRBD2. The germline CDR1 and CDR2 sequences are MNHEY and SMNVEV (reference sequence). CDR3 length: 14 residues. In DNA form, the CDR3 reads TGTGCCAGCAGTCCACAGCGGGAGGCTTTAGAGGGGGTCTTC. The encoded protein is CASSPQREALEGVF.

This chain connects TRBV10-3 to TRBJ2-3; weak D call: TRBD2 (6 bases). The CDR3 runs 14 residues. V lost 6 bases, J lost 3 bases, and 13 bases lay in between. CDR1 and CDR2 from the germline V gene are ENHRY and SYGVKD. The CDR3: CAIRGTAGTDTQYF. The DNA of the CDR3 is TGTGCCATCAGGGGGACTGCCGGGACAGATACGCAGTATTTT.

Notes on this clone: This specimen includes other DNA sequences encoding the same CDR3. The chain joins TRBV5-1 to TRBJ2-7, with D unclear. The CDR3 sequence is 12 residues long. The V gene lost 1 base and the J gene lost 3 bases, with 5 bases spanning the gap. Germline CDR1 reads SGHRS; CDR2 reads YFSETQ. The DNA of the CDR3 is TGCGCCAGCAGCTTGCCGAGCTACGAGCAGTACTTC. Translated, it gives CASSLPSYEQYF.

The rearrangement joins TRBV25-1 to TRBJ2-5; 8 bases map to TRBD1. The CDR3 length is 15 residues. V shed 6 bases, J shed 0 bases, and the junction held 6 bases outside the gene matches. The germline V gene has CDR1 MGHDK and CDR2 SYGVNS. CDR3 protein: CASRRGDRYQETQYF. The CDR3 nucleotides read TGTGCCAGCAGACGCGGGGACAGGTACCAAGAGACCCAGTACTTC.

The V call is TRBV11-2, the J call TRBJ2-1, with 8 nucleotides matching TRBD2. Trimming cost V 5 bases and J 6 bases; bases outside gene matches: 6. The CDR3 totals 14 residues. Per germline, CDR1 SGHAT and CDR2 FQNNGV. Written as DNA, the CDR3 is TGTGCCAGCAGCCCAGCGGGGGCGGGCAATGAGCAGTTCTTC. It encodes CASSPAGAGNEQFF.

This sequence joins TRBV7-2 and TRBJ2-5; possible D gene TRBD2, 6 bases. Germline V gene data show CDR1 as SGHTA and CDR2 as FQGNSA. This CDR3 comprises 13 residues. Trimming left V 6 bases short and J 5 bases short, with 13 bases between. The CDR3 region is CASRITGGETQYF. CDR3 bases: TGTGCCAGCAGAATTACCGGAGGGGAGACCCAGTACTTC.

The genes are TRBV7-8 and TRBJ2-7; D is undetermined. Germline loops: CDR1 SGHVS, CDR2 FQNEAQ. Between the trimmed V and J ends, which lost 1 base and 0 bases, there was a span of 16 bases. The CDR3 totals 17 residues. DNA of the CDR3: TGTGCCAGCAGCTTAGAACGAAGAGCCTATTACTCCTACGAGCAGTACTTC. Its translation: CASSLERRAYYSYEQYF.

The rearrangement links TRBV7-6 to TRBJ2-3, with no clear D. Germline V gives CDR1 SGHVS, CDR2 FNYEAQ. V dropped 5 bases and J dropped 7 bases, with 7 bases sitting between them. This CDR3 has 11 residues. CDR3 nucleotides: TGTGCCAGCAGCGAGGCCCATACGCAGTATTTT. Translation gives CASSEAHTQYF.

This clone was observed a handful of times. The rearrangement uses TRBV6-1 and TRBJ1-6; D ambiguous. The CDR3 spans 13 residues. The V end was cut by 8 bases, the J end by 7 bases, with 12 bases between. In germline, CDR1 is MNHNS, CDR2 SASEGT. CDR3 DNA sequence: TGTGCCAGCGAGAGAGAGATCAATTCACCCCTCCACTTT. Translating it yields CASEREINSPLHF.